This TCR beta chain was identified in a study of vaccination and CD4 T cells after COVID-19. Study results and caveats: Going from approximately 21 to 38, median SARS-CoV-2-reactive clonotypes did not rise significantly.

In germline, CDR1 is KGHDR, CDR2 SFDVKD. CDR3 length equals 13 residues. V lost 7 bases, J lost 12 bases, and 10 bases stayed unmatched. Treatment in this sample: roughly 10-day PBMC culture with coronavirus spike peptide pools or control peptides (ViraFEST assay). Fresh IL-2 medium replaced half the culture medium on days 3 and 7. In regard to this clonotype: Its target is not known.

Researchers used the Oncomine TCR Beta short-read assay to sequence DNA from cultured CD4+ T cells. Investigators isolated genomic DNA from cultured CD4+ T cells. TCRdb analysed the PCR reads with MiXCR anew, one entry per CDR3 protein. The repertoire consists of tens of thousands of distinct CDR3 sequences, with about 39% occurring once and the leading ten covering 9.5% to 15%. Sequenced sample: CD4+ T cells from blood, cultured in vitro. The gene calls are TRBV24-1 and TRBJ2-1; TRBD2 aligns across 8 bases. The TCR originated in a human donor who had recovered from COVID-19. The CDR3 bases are TGTGCCACCAGCAACCACAACCGGGAGGGGCAGTTCTTC. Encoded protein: CATSNHNREGQFF.